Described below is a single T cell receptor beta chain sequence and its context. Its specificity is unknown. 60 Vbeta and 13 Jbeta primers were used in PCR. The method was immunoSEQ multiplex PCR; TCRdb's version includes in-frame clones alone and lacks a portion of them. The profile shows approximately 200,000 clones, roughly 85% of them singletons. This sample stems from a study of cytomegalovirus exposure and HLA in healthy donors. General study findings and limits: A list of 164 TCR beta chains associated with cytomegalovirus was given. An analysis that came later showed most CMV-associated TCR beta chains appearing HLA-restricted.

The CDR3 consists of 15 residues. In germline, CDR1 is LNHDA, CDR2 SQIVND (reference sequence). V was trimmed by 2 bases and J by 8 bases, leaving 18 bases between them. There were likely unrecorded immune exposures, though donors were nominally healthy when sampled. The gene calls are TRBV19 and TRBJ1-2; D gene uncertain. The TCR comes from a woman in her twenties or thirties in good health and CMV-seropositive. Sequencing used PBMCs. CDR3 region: CASSIFPRVARGYTF. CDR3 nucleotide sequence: TGTGCCAGTAGTATATTTCCGAGAGTTGCGCGGGGCTACACCTTC.